A selection of T cell receptor beta chains follows, all from one sample in a study of OX40 agonist ivuxolimab in advanced cancers. Method: immunoSEQ multiplex PCR; TCRdb's copy keeps in-frame clones and lacks some. The sample holds about 79,000 clones, around 92% seen once. The sequencing here drew on CD4+ or CD8+ T cells sorted from blood, taken in a trial of the OX40 agonist ivuxolimab. The receptors originated from an adult with an advanced solid tumor such as melanoma, head and neck, liver or kidney cancer. Both conserved end residues are part of each CDR3. A D gene is named only where the DNA matches it firmly. Only part of the rows carry a size: once, few, many, or a class if the clone is expanded.

V	size	D	J	CDR3	DNA
TRBV27	.	TRBD1	TRBJ2-5	CASSPIRDSYQETQYF	TGTGCCAGCAGTCCGATCCGGGACAGCTACCAAGAGACCCAGTACTTC
TRBV11-3	.	.	TRBJ2-2	CASSFRPGPAGELFF	TGTGCCAGCAGCTTTCGTCCGGGCCCCGCCGGGGAGCTGTTTTTT
TRBV4-3	.	TRBD1	TRBJ2-7	CASSPSGQAYEQYF	TGCGCCAGCAGCCCATCCGGACAGGCCTACGAGCAGTACTTC
TRBV7-3	.	TRBD2	TRBJ2-1	CASSLTSGIDNEQFF	TGTGCCAGCAGCTTAACTAGCGGGATTGACAATGAGCAGTTCTTC
TRBV27	.	TRBD1	TRBJ1-5	CASSPIGDRDNQPQHF	TGTGCCAGCAGTCCGATAGGGGACAGGGATAATCAGCCCCAGCATTTT
TRBV5-1	.	TRBD1	TRBJ2-7	CASSLGTGTYEQYF	TGCGCCAGCAGCTTGGGGACAGGGACCTACGAGCAGTACTTC
TRBV10-3	.	.	TRBJ1-5	CAISQGNNQPQHF	TGTGCCATCAGTCAGGGGAACAATCAGCCCCAGCATTTT
TRBV11-3	once	.	TRBJ1-4	CASSYLEGGEKLFF	TGTGCCAGCAGCTACCTAGAGGGCGGTGAAAAACTGTTTTTT
TRBV5-5	.	TRBD1	TRBJ1-5	CASSSGQKDQPQHF	TGTGCCAGCAGCTCGGGACAGAAAGATCAGCCCCAGCATTTT
TRBV19	.	TRBD1	TRBJ1-5	CASSIGWDRGDQPQHF	TGTGCCAGTAGTATAGGATGGGACAGGGGTGATCAGCCCCAGCATTTT
TRBV9	.	.	TRBJ1-2	CASSARDGHYGYTF	TGTGCCAGCAGCGCCCGGGACGGACACTATGGCTACACCTTC
TRBV10-3	.	.	TRBJ2-2	CAISTGIGELFF	TGTGCCATCAGCACCGGGATCGGGGAGCTGTTTTTT
TRBV4-2	.	.	TRBJ1-2	CASSQRPRDGYYGYTF	TGTGCCAGCAGCCAACGGCCCCGGGACGGATACTATGGCTACACCTTC
TRBV19	.	.	TRBJ2-7	CASSFLASSNEQYF	TGTGCCAGTAGTTTCCTCGCTAGCTCCAACGAGCAGTACTTC
TRBV30	.	.	TRBJ2-1	CASSRNNEQFF	TGTGCCTCGTCGAGAAACAATGAGCAGTTCTTC
TRBV7-3	.	.	TRBJ2-7	CASSPTDVHEQYF	TGTGCCAGCAGCCCGACTGACGTTCACGAGCAGTACTTC